This T cell receptor beta chain originates from a study of T-cell reconstitution after alpha-beta-depleted transplantation in children (TCRdb year 2016). Turning to the overall study: Using TCR repertoire profiling, the study quantitatively followed how T-cell immune reconstitution unfolded in children after TCRalphabeta/CD19-depleted allogeneic hematopoietic cell transplantation.

The library was built by means of PCR. TCRdb records Illumina HiSeq 2500 as the sequencer. TCR libraries were prepared with molecular barcoding, using unique molecular identifiers to normalize TCRbeta repertoire quantification. The public reads were reanalyzed by TCRdb: fastp trimming at Q25, MiXCR alignment, in-frame beta chains only. Rows matching on CDR3 protein sequence are summarized as one entry with the most common DNA and genes. The sample profile shows over 70,000 distinct CDR3 sequences; 9% to 15% of them were found once. About 14% of the sample is taken by the ten largest. Clipping removes 4 bases from V and 9 bases from J, with 8 as the unmatched junction base count. The CDR3 has 15 amino acids, counting the end cysteine and phenylalanine. Just CDR3 DNA is preserved here, 45 bases in frame from base 1. CDR1 and CDR2 (MNHNS, SASEGT) derive from the germline V gene. This clonotype has at least ten counts. Its antigen remains unidentified. One base away there is no much larger clone; base qualities are not given.

Sequences were derived from PBMCs from the stem cell graft donor, sampled from the stem cell graft. The chain was built from TRBV6-1 and TRBJ2-1, with 11 bases in between that match TRBD2. The receptor was isolated from a human donor who donated a stem cell graft to a child with inherited bone marrow failure. This receptor has the CDR3 CASSVPSGGHSEQFF. The nucleotide sequence is TGTGCCAGCAGTGTCCCTAGCGGGGGGCATAGTGAGCAGTTCTTC.